A single sample is the source of the 8 T cell receptor beta chains below, sequenced in a study of blood T cell repertoires in COVID-19. The protocol was immunoSEQ multiplex PCR, while the TCRdb copy is restricted to in-frame clones and leaves out a portion. The repertoire consists of 200,000 or so clones, with over 80% occurring once and the leading ten covering about 0.95%. Sequencing was carried out using peripheral blood. The receptors were gathered from a man aged 55 to 69 with COVID-19, enrolled during active disease.

The chain recombines TRBV9 with TRBJ2-1; 9 bases are a match to TRBD1. V shed 2 bases, J shed 0 bases, and the junction held 9 bases outside the gene matches. The germline V gene encodes CDR1 SGDLS and CDR2 YYNGEE. The CDR3 consists of 18 residues. CDR3 sequence reads: CASSVEGQGKSSYNEQFF. CDR3 DNA sequence: TGTGCCAGCAGCGTCGAGGGACAGGGAAAGTCCTCCTACAATGAGCAGTTCTTC.

For this clone: A junction end diverges from the germline sequence, so it may reflect a read error. The chain couples TRBV20-1 to TRBJ2-7; D may be TRBD1 (5 bases). The CDR3 extends over 11 amino acids. Germline CDR1 is DFQATT and CDR2 is SNEGSKA (reference sequence). CDR3 residues: CSAREDREQYF. DNA of the CDR3: TGCAGTGCTCGAGAAGACAGAGAGCAGTACTTC.

This clone was seen a single time. The chain carries TRBV5-8 and TRBJ1-1, with D unresolved. Germline loops: CDR1 SGHTS, CDR2 YDEGEE. The CDR3 runs 13 residues. Trimming removed 4 bases at V and 1 base at J, with 8 bases between. The CDR3 DNA reads TGTGCCAGCAGCCGCCGGGGGAACACTGAAGCTTTCTTT. As protein: CASSRRGNTEAFF. The full variable domain, completed using reference TRBV5-8 and TRBJ1-1, is EAGVTQSPTHLIKTRGQQATLRCSPISGHTSVYWYQQALGLGLQFLLWYDEGEERNRGNFPPRFSGRQFPNYSSELNVNALELEDSALYLCASSRRGNTEAFFGQGTRLTVV.

A few counts support this clone. The chain joins TRBV5-1 to TRBJ2-5; maybe TRBD2 (5 bases). Germline CDR1 and CDR2: SGHRS and YFSETQ. V dropped 2 bases and J dropped 2 bases, with 10 bases sitting between them. This CDR3 is built from 14 residues. DNA for the CDR3: TGCGCCAGCAGCTTCTCGGGGTTTCAAGAGACCCAGTACTTC. Residues: CASSFSGFQETQYF.

This clone has just a few counts. V and J are TRBV4-1 and TRBJ2-7, with D tentatively TRBD1 (6 bases). The CDR3 runs 14 residues. V lost 3 bases and J 3 bases, leaving 12 bases between the germline ends. Germline V gene data show CDR1 as MGHRA and CDR2 as YSYEKL. In DNA form, the CDR3 reads TGCGCCAGCAGCCAGGCCGGGACAAACTACGAGCAGTACTTC. This translates into CASSQAGTNYEQYF.

The chain links TRBV5-4 to TRBJ2-7, with D hard to call. The CDR3 sequence is 14 residues long. Germline V gene data show CDR1 as SGHNT and CDR2 as YYREEE (reference sequence). Trimming took 0 bases from V and 4 from J, leaving 11 bases between them. The CDR3 reads CASSLDLEVYEQYF. In DNA, the CDR3 is TGTGCCAGCAGCTTGGACCTAGAGGTGTACGAGCAGTACTTC.

The chain has TRBV7-2 and TRBJ2-7, with 7 bases lining up with TRBD1. The V segment lost 5 bases and the J segment 3 bases; nucleotides outside the gene matches: 4. This CDR3 is 13 amino acids long. CDR1 SGHTA and CDR2 FQGNSA come from the germline V gene. CDR3 nucleotides: TGTGCCAGCAGCCGAGGGGACAGCTACGAGCAGTACTTC. It is translated as CASSRGDSYEQYF.

The chain is built from TRBV12-5 and TRBJ1-2; 7 bases fit TRBD1. Germline V gives CDR1 LGHNT, CDR2 FRNRAP. The CDR3 is made up of 13 amino acids. The V gene end was trimmed by 1 base and the J gene end by 10 bases; junction bases not matched to a gene: 6. In nucleotides, the CDR3 is TGTGCTAGTGGTTTGGAGACAGGGTTAGTCTACACCTTC. This encodes CASGLETGLVYTF.